This T cell receptor (beta chain) derives from a study of CD8+CD57+ T cells in acquired aplastic anemia. Flow cytometry had shown expanded CD8+CD57+ cells in the patients chosen for sequencing. As a group, the patients uniformly had severe acquired aplastic anemia. For this clonotype: It may be a read error: a sequence one base away is much more abundant.

Germline V CDR1 and CDR2: SGHVS, FNYEAQ. CDR3 length equals 15 residues. Trimming left V 3 bases short and J 6 bases short, with 14 bases between. The template used for profiling TCR beta VDJ and CDR3 was genomic DNA. TCRdb re-derived calls from the reads in MiXCR, one entry per CDR3 protein. Of some 140,000 distinct CDR3 sequences listed, about 50% were seen once; the top ten hold approximately 12%. The sequencing input was sorted CD4+, CD8+, or CD8+CD57+ T cells (not recorded which) from PBMCs. The TCR sequence derives from a human donor with aplastic anemia. This chain connects TRBV7-6 to TRBJ2-2; D is possibly TRBD1 or TRBD2 (6 bases each). CDR3 amino acids: CASSLGAGEAGELFF. CDR3 DNA: TGTGCCAGCAGCTTGGGGGCAGGGGAGGCCGGGGAGCTGTTTTTT.